This is a list of T cell receptor beta chains from one sample in a study of cytomegalovirus exposure and HLA in healthy donors. TCRdb's table, derived via immunoSEQ multiplex PCR, lists solely in-frame clones and lacks some. The sample holds 150,000 to 200,000 clones, about 85% seen once. Specimen: PBMCs. The receptors were sampled from a man younger than 35 in good health and CMV-seropositive. Each CDR3 is given with its conserved first and last residue. A D gene is named only where the DNA matches it firmly. Size is stated for part of the rows, as once, few or many counts, or as a class when the clone is expanded.

TRBJ2-6	TRBD1	-	TRBV7-3	CASSDRAAGANVLTF	TGTGCCAGCAGCGACAGGGCAGCTGGGGCCAACGTCCTGACTTTC
TRBJ1-2	-	-	TRBV10-3	CAIMGEGYGYTF	TGTGCCATCATGGGGGAGGGCTATGGCTACACCTTC
TRBJ1-2	TRBD1	-	TRBV6-6	CASSYAPAGGHGYTF	TGTGCCAGCAGTTACGCCCCAGCAGGGGGCCATGGCTACACCTTC
TRBJ1-4	-	-	TRBV11-2	CASSSLPAQLAEKLFF	TGTGCCAGCAGCTCATTGCCTGCACAGTTGGCCGAAAAACTGTTTTTT
TRBJ2-1	TRBD2	-	TRBV9	CASSVEGGGNYNEQFF	TGTGCCAGCAGCGTCGAGGGCGGGGGGAACTACAATGAGCAGTTCTTC
TRBJ2-7	TRBD1	-	TRBV30	CAWTGQGKVEQYF	TGTGCCTGGACGGGACAGGGGAAGGTCGAGCAGTACTTC
TRBJ1-2	-	-	TRBV27	CASSFSGVLEANGYTF	TGTGCCAGCAGTTTTTCTGGGGTTTTGGAGGCAAATGGCTACACCTTC
TRBJ2-7	TRBD2	-	TRBV6-1	CASSEDLAEHSYEQYF	TGTGCCAGCAGTGAAGATCTAGCGGAACACTCCTACGAGCAGTACTTC
TRBJ2-1	-	-	TRBV4-1	CASSLDSIGNEQFF	TGCGCCAGCAGCTTAGACTCTATCGGCAATGAGCAGTTCTTC
TRBJ2-7	TRBD1	-	TRBV6-6	CASGDSYEQYF	TGTGCCAGCGGGGACAGTTACGAGCAGTACTTC
TRBJ2-2	TRBD1	-	TRBV5-1	CASSPRQGSGTGELFF	TGCGCCAGCAGCCCGAGACAGGGATCGGGCACCGGGGAGCTGTTTTTT
TRBJ2-7	-	-	TRBV18	CASSAGDSYEQYF	TGTGCCAGCTCAGCCGGGGACTCCTACGAGCAGTACTTC
TRBJ1-1	TRBD1	-	TRBV13	CASRRQGRNTEAFF	TGTGCCAGCAGAAGACAGGGCCGGAACACTGAAGCTTTCTTT
TRBJ1-1	-	-	TRBV5-1	CASSFGMTGTEAFF	TGCGCCAGCAGCTTCGGAATGACGGGCACTGAAGCTTTCTTT
TRBJ2-7	-	-	TRBV28	CASSLGGRHEQYF	TGTGCCAGCAGTTTAGGAGGGAGGCACGAGCAGTACTTC
TRBJ2-1	TRBD2	-	TRBV11-2	CASSLSSGIYNEQFF	TGTGCCAGCAGCTTAAGTAGCGGGATCTACAATGAGCAGTTCTTC
TRBJ2-1	TRBD2	few	TRBV7-8	CASSLGASGGSEQFF	TGTGCCAGCAGCTTAGGGGCTAGCGGGGGTAGTGAGCAGTTCTTC
TRBJ2-1	TRBD2	-	TRBV7-6	CASSLESLADERNEQFF	TGTGCCAGCAGCTTAGAAAGTCTAGCGGATGAAAGGAATGAGCAGTTCTTC
TRBJ2-7	TRBD1	-	TRBV5-6	CASSLGQGYNEQYF	TGTGCCAGCAGCTTGGGACAGGGGTATAACGAGCAGTACTTC
TRBJ1-6	-	few	TRBV30	CACHTGPSSYNSPLHF	TGTGCCTGCCATACAGGGCCAAGCTCCTATAATTCACCCCTCCACTTT
TRBJ1-1	-	-	TRBV28	CASMQGMNTEAFF	TGTGCCAGCATGCAGGGAATGAACACTGAAGCTTTCTTT
TRBJ2-3	TRBD2	-	TRBV4-1	CASSLTAGGTTDTQYF	TGCGCCAGCAGCCTCACAGCGGGAGGAACCACAGATACGCAGTATTTT